Listed here is a single T cell receptor (beta chain). Its antigen is not identified. The protocol was immunoSEQ multiplex PCR, while the TCRdb copy is restricted to in-frame clones and leaves out a portion. The sample has some 130,000 clones, about four fifths seen once. The record originates from a study of T cell responses to AZD1222 COVID-19 vaccine. Study-wide results and limits: There were repertoire samples only from the period after the peak T cell response.

The CDR3 sequence is 12 residues long. V was pared by 6 bases and J by 3 bases, with 9 bases between. CDR1 and CDR2 from the germline V gene are MNHEY and SVGAGI. The chain recombines TRBV6-5 with TRBJ2-7, with D possibly being TRBD2 (6 bases). The sequence derives from an adult in good health. The sequences come from peripheral blood, collected on day 0 of AZD1222 vaccination. This CDR3 is CASRTGDYEQYF. DNA of the CDR3: TGTGCCAGCAGGACGGGGGACTACGAGCAGTACTTC.